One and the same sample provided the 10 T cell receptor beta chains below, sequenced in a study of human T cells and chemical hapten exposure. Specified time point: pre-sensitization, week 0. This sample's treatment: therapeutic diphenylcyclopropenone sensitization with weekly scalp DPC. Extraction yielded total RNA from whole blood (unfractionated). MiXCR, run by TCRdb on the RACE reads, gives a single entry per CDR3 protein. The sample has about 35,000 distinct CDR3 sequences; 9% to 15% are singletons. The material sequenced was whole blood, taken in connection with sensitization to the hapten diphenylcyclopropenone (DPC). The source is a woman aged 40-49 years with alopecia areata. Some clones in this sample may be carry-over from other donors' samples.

The CDR3 is CASSFSDRPYNEQFF. The CDR3 DNA is TGTGCCAGCAGTTTCTCCGACCGTCCCTACAATGAGCAGTTCTTC. The chain combines TRBV27 with TRBJ2-1; D gene uncertain. The CDR3 has 15 amino acids. The V gene lost 3 bases and the J gene lost 2 bases, with 11 bases spanning the gap. CDR1 MNHEY and CDR2 SMNVEV come from the germline V gene (reference sequence).

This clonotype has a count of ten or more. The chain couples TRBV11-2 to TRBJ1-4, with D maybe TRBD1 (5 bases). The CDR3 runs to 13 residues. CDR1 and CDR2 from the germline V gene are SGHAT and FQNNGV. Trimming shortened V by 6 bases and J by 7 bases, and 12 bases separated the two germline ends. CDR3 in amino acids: CASSQQGSEKLFF. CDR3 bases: TGTGCCAGCAGTCAGCAGGGAAGTGAAAAACTGTTTTTT.

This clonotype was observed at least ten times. CDR3 sequence reads: CASSPPNGDSQYF. The DNA of the CDR3 is TGTGCCAGCAGTCCACCAAACGGTGATTCCCAGTATTTT. The V and J genes are TRBV28 and TRBJ2-3; D remains unclear. Trimming cost V 5 bases and J 12 bases, with 18 bases left between them. This CDR3 has 13 amino acids. Looked up from germline, CDR1 is MDHEN and CDR2 is SYDVKM.

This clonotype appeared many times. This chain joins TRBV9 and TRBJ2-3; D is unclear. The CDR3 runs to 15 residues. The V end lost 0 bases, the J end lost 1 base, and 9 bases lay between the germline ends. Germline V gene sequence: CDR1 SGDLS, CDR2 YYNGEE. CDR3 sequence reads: CASSVVGQGTDTQYF. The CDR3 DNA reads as TGTGCCAGCAGCGTAGTTGGTCAGGGCACAGATACGCAGTATTTT.

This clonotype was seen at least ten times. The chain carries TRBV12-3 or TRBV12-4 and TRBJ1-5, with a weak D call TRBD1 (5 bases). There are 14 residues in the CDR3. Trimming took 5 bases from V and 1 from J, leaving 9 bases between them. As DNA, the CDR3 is TGTGCCAGCAGTGGGGGGGTGAGCAATCAGCCCCAGCATTTT. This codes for CASSGGVSNQPQHF.

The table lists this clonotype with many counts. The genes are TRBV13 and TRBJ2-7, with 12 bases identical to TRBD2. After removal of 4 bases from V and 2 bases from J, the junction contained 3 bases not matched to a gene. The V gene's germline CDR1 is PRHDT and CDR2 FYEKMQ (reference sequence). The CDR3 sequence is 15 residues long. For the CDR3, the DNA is TGTGCCAGCAGCTCCGGACTAGCGGGAACCTACGAGCAGTACTTC. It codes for CASSSGLAGTYEQYF.

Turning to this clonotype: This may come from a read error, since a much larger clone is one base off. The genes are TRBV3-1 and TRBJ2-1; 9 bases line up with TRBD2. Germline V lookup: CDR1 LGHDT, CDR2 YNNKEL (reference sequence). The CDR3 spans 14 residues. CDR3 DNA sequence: TGTGCCACTACGGTAGCGGGGGCTAACAAAGAGCAGTTCTTC. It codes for CATTVAGANKEQFF.

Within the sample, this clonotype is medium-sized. The CDR3 nucleotides read TGTGCCAGCAGCAAGTTACGGACTATCACCCAAGAGACCCAGTACTTC. This gives the protein CASSKLRTITQETQYF. The rearrangement links TRBV7-9 to TRBJ2-5, with D tentatively TRBD2 (6 bases). The germline V gene has CDR1 SEHNR and CDR2 FQNEAQ (reference sequence). Trimming took 5 bases from V and 1 from J, leaving 17 bases between them. The CDR3 consists of 16 residues.

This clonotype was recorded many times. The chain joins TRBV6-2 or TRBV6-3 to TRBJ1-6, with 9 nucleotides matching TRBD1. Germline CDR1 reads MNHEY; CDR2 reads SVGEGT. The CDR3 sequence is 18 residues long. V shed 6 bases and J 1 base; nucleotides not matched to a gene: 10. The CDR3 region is CASSWTGQGVSYNSPLHF. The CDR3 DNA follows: TGTGCCAGCAGCTGGACGGGACAGGGCGTTTCCTATAATTCACCCCTCCACTTT.

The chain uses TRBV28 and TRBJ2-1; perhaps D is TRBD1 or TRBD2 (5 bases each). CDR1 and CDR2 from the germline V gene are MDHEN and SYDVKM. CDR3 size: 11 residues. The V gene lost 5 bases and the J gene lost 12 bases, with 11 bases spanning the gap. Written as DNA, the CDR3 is TGTGCCAGCAGTGGGGCGAGGGGGCAGTTCTTC. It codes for CASSGARGQFF.